This T cell receptor beta chain derives from a study of blood T cell repertoires in COVID-19. The wider study: The origin of the acute and convalescent COVID-19 samples was the United States, Italy and Spain. T cells, B-cell-depleted T cells, or PBMCs supplied cDNA or gDNA.

Authors' processing steps: Estimated nucleated cell counts came from reference gene primer amplification. Clones were sequenced by immunoSEQ multiplex PCR, and TCRdb holds only the in-frame ones, with some missing. V, J and clone size derive from that table, while D and trimming were established from the DNA sequence. The sample lists approximately 350,000 clones, under 95% seen once, with more than 3% in the top ten. The sample consisted of peripheral blood. The source is a woman under 30 who had recovered from COVID-19.

CDR3 sequence: CASSQGQGSDTQYF. CDR3 sequence (DNA): TGCGCCAGCAGCCAAGGACAGGGGTCAGATACGCAGTATTTT. The rearrangement joins TRBV4-3 to TRBJ2-3; 8 nucleotides line up with TRBD1. Trimming at V came to 1 base and at J to 4 bases, leaving 1 base not matched to a gene. The CDR3 is 14 amino acids. Germline V gives CDR1 LGHNA, CDR2 YSLEER.